These 26 T cell receptor beta chains originate from one sample sequenced in a study of T-cell reconstitution after alpha-beta-depleted transplantation in children. Using unique molecular identifiers, the investigators prepared the TCRbeta library. TCRdb redid the calling of the PCR reads with MiXCR, one entry per CDR3 protein. The sample includes approximately 210,000 distinct CDR3 sequences, around a sixth of them seen just once. This specimen consisted of PBMCs, mostly from graft donor cells, obtained 360 days after TCRalphabeta/CD19-depleted stem cell transplant. These receptors were collected from a male patient aged 2-10 years who had a stem cell transplant for acute lymphoblastic leukemia, so the T cells may come from the graft donor.

A few counts support this clonotype. The V call is TRBV20-1, the J call TRBJ2-7; D is unresolved. There are 14 residues in the CDR3. CDR1 is DFQATT, CDR2 SNEGSKA, per germline (reference sequence). V was shortened by 3 bases and J by 0 bases, with 12 bases between the two germline ends. The CDR3 region is CSASTTQHSYEQYF. CDR3 DNA sequence: TGCAGTGCTAGTACCACGCAGCACTCCTACGAGCAGTACTTC.

This clonotype was observed many times. The rearrangement joins TRBV5-1 to TRBJ2-5; D might be TRBD1 (6 bases). In germline, CDR1 is SGHRS, CDR2 YFSETQ. The CDR3 extends over 14 amino acids. Trimming took 6 bases from V and 7 from J, leaving 19 bases between them. CDR3 region: CASNPPEQQGTQYF. The CDR3 DNA follows: TGCGCCAGCAACCCCCCGGAGCAACAGGGGACCCAGTACTTC.

This clonotype came up a few times. V and J are TRBV5-1 and TRBJ2-7, with TRBD2 matching over 7 bases. CDR1 and CDR2 (germline): SGHRS, YFSETQ. Unmatched junction bases numbered 12, after V lost 3 bases and J lost 6 bases. The CDR3 covers 15 residues. The CDR3 DNA sequence: TGCGCCAGCAGCTCCATGAGTTCGGGGGGATTCGAGCAGTACTTC. Translating gives CASSSMSSGGFEQYF. Drawing the rest from reference TRBV5-1 and TRBJ2-7, the complete variable domain is KAGVTQTPRYLIKTRGQQVTLSCSPISGHRSVSWYQQTPGQGLQFLFEYFSETQRNKGNFPGRFSGRQFSNSRSEMNVSTLELGDSALYLCASSSMSSGGFEQYFGPGTRLTVT.

A few counts support this clonotype. The chain links TRBV4-2 to TRBJ2-5; tentative D call: TRBD1 (6 bases). CDR1 and CDR2 (germline): LGHNA, YNFKEQ. V gave up 0 bases and J gave up 5 bases, with 19 bases separating them. The CDR3 consists of 17 residues. DNA of the CDR3: TGTGCCAGCAGCCAAGATAAAGGCGTGGGGGCTGGGGAGACCCAGTACTTC. Translating gives CASSQDKGVGAGETQYF.

With regard to this clonotype: One junction end disagrees with the germline gene, perhaps due to a read error. The rearrangement links TRBV20-1 to TRBJ2-1, with 8 bases lining up with TRBD2. The CDR3 has 16 residues. Per the germline V gene, CDR1 is DFQATT and CDR2 is SNEGSKA (reference sequence). CDR3 DNA: TGCAGTGCTAGAGTCCTCCTAGCGGGTCTCTACAACGAGCAGTTCTTC. Translating gives CSARVLLAGLYNEQFF.

This clonotype has at least ten counts. V usage is TRBV5-1 and J usage is TRBJ2-2; D call uncertain. CDR1 and CDR2 from the germline V gene are SGHRS and YFSETQ. V was clipped by 3 bases and J by 0 bases, with 6 bases between them. CDR3 length equals 14 residues. The CDR3 region has the DNA TGCGCCAGCAGCTCAACAGCGAACACCGGGGAGCTGTTTTTT. Its translation: CASSSTANTGELFF.

The table lists this clonotype with a few counts. V usage is TRBV28 and J usage is TRBJ2-5; D might be TRBD1 (8 bases). Looked up from germline, CDR1 is MDHEN and CDR2 is SYDVKM. This CDR3 comprises 15 residues. V gave up 5 bases and J gave up 5 bases, with 18 bases separating them. The DNA of the CDR3 is TGTGCCAGCAGTCTCTCCAGGGGGCGGGGGGAGACCCAGTACTTC. This encodes CASSLSRGRGETQYF.

Note on this clonotype: The junction departs from germline at one end; a sequencing error may be responsible. The chain combines TRBV5-1 with TRBJ2-5, with 8 bases that match TRBD1. This CDR3 has 14 amino acids. The germline CDR1 and CDR2 sequences are SGHRS and YFSETQ. The CDR3 nucleotides read TGCGCCAGCAGCGCGGGACAGGTCCAAGAGAACCAGTACTTC. Its protein is CASSAGQVQENQYF.

The V gene is TRBV27, the J gene TRBJ2-3; D uncertain. The CDR3 sequence is 14 residues long. Germline lookup yields CDR1 MNHEY and CDR2 SMNVEV (reference sequence). Trimming pared 2 bases from V and 0 bases from J, leaving 6 bases between. CDR3 coding DNA: TGTGCCAGCAGTTTACCCCATAGCACAGATACGCAGTATTTT. It codes for CASSLPHSTDTQYF.

There are a few counts of this clonotype. The chain joins TRBV11-2 to TRBJ2-7, with 7 bases lining up with TRBD2. Trimming at V came to 3 bases and at J to 4 bases, leaving 9 bases not matched to a gene. The CDR3 spans 15 residues. In germline, CDR1 is SGHAT, CDR2 FQNNGV. This chain's CDR3 is CASSFSDGGKYEQYF. In DNA, the CDR3 is TGTGCCAGCAGCTTTTCTGACGGGGGGAAGTACGAGCAGTACTTC.

V is TRBV20-1 and J is TRBJ2-1, with 10 bases aligning to TRBD2. J was trimmed by 2 bases and V by 5 bases; bases with no gene match: 9. CDR1 is DFQATT, CDR2 SNEGSKA, per germline (reference sequence). There are 16 residues in the CDR3. CDR3 amino acids: CSALRPSGGPYNEQFF. The DNA of the CDR3 is TGCAGTGCTCTTCGTCCTAGCGGGGGACCCTACAATGAGCAGTTCTTC.

This clonotype was detected only a few times. The chain is built from TRBV6-1 and TRBJ1-2, with TRBD1 as a possible D gene (5 bases). From germline, CDR1 is MNHNS and CDR2 SASEGT. The V end lost 7 bases, the J end lost 3 bases, and 15 bases lay between the germline ends. This CDR3 is 14 amino acids long. CDR3 residues: CASTPGGYDYGYTF. In DNA form, the CDR3 reads TGTGCCAGCACCCCGGGGGGGTACGACTATGGCTACACCTTC.

This clonotype has a handful of counts. The chain carries TRBV6-5 and TRBJ2-5; a possible D gene is TRBD2 (6 bases). In germline, CDR1 is MNHEY, CDR2 SVGAGI. V was cut by 2 bases and J by 5 bases, with 18 bases left in between. This CDR3 spans 16 amino acids. CDR3 amino acids: CASSYRPGVVGETQYF. The CDR3, as DNA: TGTGCCAGCAGTTACCGGCCGGGGGTGGTGGGGGAGACCCAGTACTTC.

This clonotype was seen at least ten times. The gene calls are TRBV7-2 and TRBJ2-2, with a possible D match to TRBD1 (5 bases). The CDR3 spans 14 residues. Germline-derived CDR1 and CDR2 are SGHTA and FQGNSA. Deletions cut 1 base from V and 7 bases from J, with 10 bases between. The CDR3 spells CASSLVTDSGELFF. CDR3 nucleotides: TGTGCCAGCAGCTTAGTGACTGACAGCGGGGAGCTGTTTTTT.

This chain links TRBV7-2 with TRBJ2-7, with no clear D. V lost 2 bases and J lost 3, with 8 bases in between. CDR1 and CDR2 from the germline V gene are SGHTA and FQGNSA. This CDR3 contains 13 residues. The CDR3 reads CASSLNLIYEQYF. CDR3 in DNA: TGTGCCAGCAGCTTAAACCTCATCTACGAGCAGTACTTC. Together with reference TRBV7-2 and TRBJ2-7, the CDR3 gives the full variable domain: GAGVSQSPSNKVTEKGKDVELRCDPISGHTALYWYRQSLGQGLEFLIYFQGNSAPDKSGLPSDRFSAERTGGSVSTLTIQRTQQEDSAVYLCASSLNLIYEQYFGPGTRLTVT.

In this sample, this clonotype turned up many times. The V call is TRBV7-7, the J call TRBJ2-3, with 9 bases identical to TRBD1. This CDR3 is built from 16 residues. V gave up 5 bases and J gave up 3 bases; unmatched junction bases: 9. In germline, CDR1 is SSHAT, CDR2 FNYEAQ (reference sequence). CDR3 in DNA: TGTGCCAGCAGCCCTTCACCGGGACAGGGAACAGATACGCAGTATTTT. Translation: CASSPSPGQGTDTQYF.

This clonotype was seen ten or more times. The chain combines TRBV18 with TRBJ1-1; 8 nucleotides align to TRBD1. The CDR3 totals 16 residues. With 5 bases clipped from V and 1 base from J, the junction kept 9 bases outside the gene matches. From germline, CDR1 is KGHSH and CDR2 LQKENI. As DNA, the CDR3 is TGTGCCAGCTCAAGTTGGTCAGGGGGCCAGAACACTGAAGCTTTCTTT. It specifies CASSSWSGGQNTEAFF.

This clonotype showed up just a few times. The chain recombines TRBV21-1 with TRBJ2-3; the D call TRBD1 from the table was never checked on the DNA. TRBV21-1 counts as a pseudogene. The length of the CDR3 is 13 residues. The CDR3 spells CPLGRESTDTQYF. In DNA, the CDR3 is TGCCCATTGGGGCGTGAAAGCACAGATACGCAGTATTTT.

This clonotype was seen a few times. This chain uses TRBV2 with TRBJ1-3; 8 bases are a match to TRBD1. The CDR3 runs 16 residues. Germline CDR1 SNHLY, CDR2 FYNNEI. V was clipped by 2 bases and J by 2 bases; unmatched bases: 5. The CDR3 coding sequence is TGTGCCAGCAGTGAAAGCTGGACAGGGACTGGAAACACCATATATTTT. The encoded protein is CASSESWTGTGNTIYF.

This clonotype was seen a few times. V gene TRBV12-3 or TRBV12-4 combines with J gene TRBJ2-5; 8 nucleotides agree with TRBD2. The CDR3 is 16 residues long. Trimming took 4 bases from V and 2 from J; bases not matched to a gene: 9. CDR3 protein: CASSSLGGVPQETQYF. CDR3 nucleotides: TGTGCCAGCAGTTCCCTCGGGGGGGTGCCGCAAGAGACCCAGTACTTC.

The CDR3 DNA reads TGTGCCAGCAGCGTCGGGACAGGGGGAGAGTTCGGCTACACCTTC. Protein: CASSVGTGGEFGYTF. This chain joins TRBV9 and TRBJ1-2; 11 nucleotides align to TRBD1. Germline V CDR1 and CDR2: SGDLS, YYNGEE. The CDR3 length is 15 residues. V dropped 2 bases and J dropped 8; count of bases not matched to a gene: 8.

The chain has TRBV24-1 and TRBJ2-3, with TRBD2 matching over 12 bases. The CDR3 extends over 16 amino acids. Germline V gene data show CDR1 as KGHDR and CDR2 as SFDVKD. Losses at the gene ends were 3 bases for V and 5 bases for J; bases not matched to a gene: 5. The CDR3 protein is CATSDTLAGGKDTQYF. The CDR3 DNA is TGTGCCACCAGTGATACTCTAGCGGGAGGGAAAGATACGCAGTATTTT.

This clonotype was counted ten times or more. CDR3 coding DNA: TGCAGCGTTGAAGTGGGACAGGGGGCGGGCGAGCAGTACTTC. Translation gives CSVEVGQGAGEQYF. The gene calls are TRBV29-1 and TRBJ2-7; TRBD1 matches at 12 bases. V trimming: 1 base; J trimming: 6 bases; junction bases outside the gene matches: 4. The CDR3 covers 14 residues. Germline V gene data show CDR1 as SQVTM and CDR2 as ANQGSEA.

The sample holds a few counts of this clonotype. Here the CDR3 DNA reads TGCGCCAGCAGCTTGTCGGTGGACACGTCCTACGAGCAGTACTTC. Protein: CASSLSVDTSYEQYF. The chain carries TRBV5-1 and TRBJ2-7; D perhaps matches TRBD1 (5 bases). The length of the CDR3 is 15 residues. The germline gives CDR1 SGHRS, CDR2 YFSETQ. The germline V and J ends were trimmed by 1 base and 1 base, with 12 bases remaining between them.

This chain connects TRBV12-3 or TRBV12-4 to TRBJ1-4, with D possibly TRBD1 on 6 matching bases. The CDR3 extends over 16 amino acids. V lost 5 bases and J 2 bases, leaving 15 bases between the germline ends. For the CDR3, the DNA is TGTGCCAGCAGTCCGGACAGCCCCGGTACTAATGAAAAACTGTTTTTT. Translated: CASSPDSPGTNEKLFF.

This clonotype has a count of ten or more. The V and J genes are TRBV18 and TRBJ2-1; weak D call: TRBD2 (7 bases). The germline V gene encodes CDR1 KGHSH and CDR2 LQKENI. There are 13 residues in the CDR3. V was trimmed by 0 bases and J by 13 bases, leaving 13 bases between them. The CDR3 loop reads CASSPPPRGPQFF. Here the CDR3 DNA reads TGTGCCAGCTCACCACCTCCGCGGGGGCCCCAGTTCTTC.